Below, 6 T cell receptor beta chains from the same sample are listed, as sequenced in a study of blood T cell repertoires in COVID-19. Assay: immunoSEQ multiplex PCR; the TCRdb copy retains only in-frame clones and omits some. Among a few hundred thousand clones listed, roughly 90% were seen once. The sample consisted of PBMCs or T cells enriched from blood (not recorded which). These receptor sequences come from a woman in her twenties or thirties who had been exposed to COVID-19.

CDR3 residues: CASSFGGEVGELFF. The DNA for the CDR3 is TGTGCCAGCAGCTTTGGAGGGGAGGTCGGGGAGCTGTTTTTT. This rearrangement joins TRBV7-3 to TRBJ2-2, with D perhaps matching TRBD2 (6 bases). The germline V gene encodes CDR1 SGHTA and CDR2 FQGTGA. This CDR3 is built from 14 residues. Trimming removed 3 bases from V and 7 bases from J, with 12 bases in between.

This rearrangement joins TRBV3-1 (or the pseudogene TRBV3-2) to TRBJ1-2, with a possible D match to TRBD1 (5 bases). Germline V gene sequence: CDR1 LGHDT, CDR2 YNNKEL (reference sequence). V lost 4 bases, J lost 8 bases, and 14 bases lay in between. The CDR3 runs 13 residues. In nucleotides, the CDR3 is TGTGCCAGCAGCCTCGGGGCAGGAGGGGGCTACACCTTC. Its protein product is CASSLGAGGGYTF.

As DNA, the CDR3 is TGTGCCAGCAGCAGACTACAGGGGGAACTAGAAGGCTACACCTTC. Its translation: CASSRLQGELEGYTF. V is TRBV5-4 and J is TRBJ1-2, with 8 bases matching TRBD1. CDR1 and CDR2 (germline): SGHNT, YYREEE (reference sequence). V gave up 4 bases and J gave up 8 bases; unmatched junction bases: 13. The CDR3 runs 15 residues.

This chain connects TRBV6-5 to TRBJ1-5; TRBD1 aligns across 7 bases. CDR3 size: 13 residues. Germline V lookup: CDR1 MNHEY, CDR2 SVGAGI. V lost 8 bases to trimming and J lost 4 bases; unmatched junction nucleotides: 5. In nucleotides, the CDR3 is TGTGCCAGCGGGACAGAGAAGAATCAGCCCCAGCATTTT. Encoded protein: CASGTEKNQPQHF.

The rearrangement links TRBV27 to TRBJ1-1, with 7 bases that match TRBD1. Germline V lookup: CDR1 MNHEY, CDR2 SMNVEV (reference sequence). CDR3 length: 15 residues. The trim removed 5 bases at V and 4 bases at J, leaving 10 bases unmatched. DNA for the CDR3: TGTGCCAGCAGTCTACGACAGGGTGGTATCACTGAAGCTTTCTTT. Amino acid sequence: CASSLRQGGITEAFF.

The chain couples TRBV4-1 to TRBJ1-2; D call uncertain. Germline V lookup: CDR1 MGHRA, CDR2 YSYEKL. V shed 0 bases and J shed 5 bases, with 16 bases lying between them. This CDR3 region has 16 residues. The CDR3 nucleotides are TGCGCCAGCAGCCAAGATTCAGTAAACACCCCATATGGCTACACCTTC. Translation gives CASSQDSVNTPYGYTF.